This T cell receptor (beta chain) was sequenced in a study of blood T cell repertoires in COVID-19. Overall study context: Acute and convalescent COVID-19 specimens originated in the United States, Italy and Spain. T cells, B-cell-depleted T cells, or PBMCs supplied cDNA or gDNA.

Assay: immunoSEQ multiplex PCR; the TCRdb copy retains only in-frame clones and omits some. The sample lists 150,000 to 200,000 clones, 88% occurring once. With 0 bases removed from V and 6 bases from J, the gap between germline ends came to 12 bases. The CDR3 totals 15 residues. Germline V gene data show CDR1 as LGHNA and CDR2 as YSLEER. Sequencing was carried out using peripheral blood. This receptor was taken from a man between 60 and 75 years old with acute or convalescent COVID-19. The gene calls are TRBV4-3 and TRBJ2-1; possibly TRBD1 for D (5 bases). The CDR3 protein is CASSQDWGVGNEQFF. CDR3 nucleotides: TGCGCCAGCAGCCAAGATTGGGGCGTGGGCAATGAGCAGTTCTTC.